One sample yielded the 18 T cell receptor beta chains listed below, sequenced in a study of T cell changes during pregnancy in multiple sclerosis. Profiled with immunoSEQ multiplex PCR; TCRdb holds only in-frame clones, not every one. The sample records 50,000 to 70,000 clones, roughly 92% being singletons. The sample here was peripheral blood, taken in the second trimester of pregnancy. Receptors were obtained from a female donor with multiple sclerosis, enrolled in a pregnancy study.

This rearrangement joins TRBV7-8 to TRBJ2-2; the match to TRBD2 covers 10 bases. Trimming took 4 bases from V and 2 from J; bases not matched to a gene: 4. The CDR3 runs to 16 residues. Germline CDR1 SGHVS, CDR2 FQNEAQ. The CDR3 coding sequence is TGTGCCAGCAGCTACCTAGCGGGAGTCAACACCGGGGAGCTGTTTTTT. Encoded protein: CASSYLAGVNTGELFF.

The CDR3 DNA follows: TGTGCCAGCTCGTGGGAGTTAGGTGAGCAGTTCTTC. Translation gives CASSWELGEQFF. V is TRBV18 and J is TRBJ2-1, with D possibly being TRBD2 (5 bases). Germline assignment: CDR1 KGHSH and CDR2 LQKENI. The length of the CDR3 is 12 residues. Trimming shortened V by 6 bases and J by 9 bases, and 12 bases separated the two germline ends. Drawing the rest from reference TRBV18 and TRBJ2-1, the complete variable domain is NAGVMQNPRHLVRRRGQEARLRCSPMKGHSHVYWYRQLPEEGLKFMVYLQKENIIDESGMPKERFSAEFPKEGPSILRIQQVVRGDSAAYFCASSWELGEQFFGPGTRLTVL.

J is TRBJ1-1 and V is TRBV9, with D possibly matching TRBD1 (5 bases). The CDR3 loop spans 18 amino acids. V gave up 0 bases and J gave up 3 bases, with 21 bases separating them. The germline CDR1 and CDR2 sequences are SGDLS and YYNGEE. The CDR3 spells CASSVGGRPGGGDTEAFF. CDR3 nucleotides: TGTGCCAGCAGCGTAGGTGGCAGGCCCGGGGGTGGCGACACTGAAGCTTTCTTT.

The chain links TRBV7-3 to TRBJ2-3; 9 bases fit TRBD2. CDR3 size: 16 residues. Germline V gene data show CDR1 as SGHTA and CDR2 as FQGTGA. V lost 5 bases, J lost 0 bases, and 6 bases stayed unmatched. The DNA for the CDR3 is TGTGCCAGCAGCCAAGCCCTAGCGGGGAGCACAGATACGCAGTATTTT. As protein: CASSQALAGSTDTQYF.

V usage is TRBV6-5 and J usage is TRBJ2-1; 7 bases are a match to TRBD1. V shed 5 bases, J shed 4 bases, and the junction held 8 bases outside the gene matches. CDR1 and CDR2 (germline): MNHEY, SVGAGI. This CDR3 is 15 amino acids long. In DNA, the CDR3 is TGTGCCAGCAGTCCTCGGGACAGCATTTACAATGAGCAGTTCTTC. The encoded protein is CASSPRDSIYNEQFF.

This chain joins TRBV4-1 and TRBJ2-3; 8 nucleotides align to TRBD2. The CDR3 has 22 amino acids. Germline CDR1 MGHRA, CDR2 YSYEKL. Trimming cost V 4 bases and J 0 bases; bases outside gene matches: 24. The CDR3 nucleotides are TGCGCCAGCAGCCCGCTAGGGGGTGGGCTAGCGGGCGCACCAGTTAGCACAGATACGCAGTATTTT. Translation gives CASSPLGGGLAGAPVSTDTQYF.

The chain recombines TRBV27 with TRBJ2-7; D remains unclear. The CDR3 contains 14 residues. V was pared by 8 bases and J by 0 bases, with 14 bases between. CDR1 is MNHEY, CDR2 SMNVEV, per germline (reference sequence). This CDR3 is CASQSRGSSYEQYF. The CDR3 DNA is TGTGCCAGCCAATCGAGAGGTTCCTCCTACGAGCAGTACTTC.

The chain combines TRBV14 with TRBJ1-1; D not certain. The V gene lost 0 bases and the J gene lost 1 base, with 21 bases spanning the gap. The CDR3 loop spans 19 amino acids. Germline V gives CDR1 SGHDN, CDR2 FVKESK. Here the CDR3 DNA reads TGTGCCAGCAGCCAAGATTTTAAATTCGGCTGGGCCCCGAACACTGAAGCTTTCTTT. This encodes CASSQDFKFGWAPNTEAFF.

In regard to this clone: One end of the junction fails to match germline, which may point to a read error. The chain has TRBV7-7 and TRBJ2-7, with no clear D. Germline values: CDR1 SSHAT, CDR2 FNYEAQ (reference sequence). There are 13 residues in the CDR3. The CDR3 sequence is CASSFLPDNEQYF. The CDR3 coding sequence is TGTGCTAGCAGCTTTCTTCCAGACAACGAGCAGTACTTC.

This clone appeared many times. V and J are TRBV6-1 and TRBJ1-5, with 7 bases identical to TRBD1. Germline lookup yields CDR1 MNHNS and CDR2 SASEGT. V lost 0 bases to trimming and J lost 5 bases; unmatched junction nucleotides: 7. This CDR3 contains 16 residues. The CDR3 protein is CASSEALDRIYQPQHF. CDR3 coding DNA: TGTGCCAGCAGTGAAGCATTGGACAGGATCTATCAGCCCCAGCATTTT.

This clone was seen more than once but under ten times. This chain links TRBV7-9 with TRBJ1-1, with D unclear. This CDR3 has 14 amino acids. Germline V gives CDR1 SEHNR, CDR2 FQNEAQ (reference sequence). V was cut by 2 bases and J by 8 bases, with 15 bases left in between. This CDR3 is CASSLQIRDKEAFF. CDR3 in DNA: TGTGCCAGCAGCTTACAGATCCGGGATAAAGAAGCTTTCTTT.

The chain is built from TRBV30 and TRBJ1-3; D possibly corresponds to TRBD1 (5 bases). The CDR3 runs 13 residues. V lost 0 bases to trimming and J lost 8 bases, with 11 bases between them. Germline V lookup: CDR1 GTSNPN, CDR2 SVGIG (reference sequence). This CDR3 is CAWSVRGGDTIYF. DNA for the CDR3: TGTGCCTGGAGTGTACGCGGGGGTGACACCATATATTTT.

The chain carries TRBV11-2 and TRBJ2-7; D not resolved. The germline V gene encodes CDR1 SGHAT and CDR2 FQNNGV. This CDR3 spans 13 amino acids. The V gene lost 1 base and the J gene lost 3 bases, with 7 bases spanning the gap. CDR3 region: CASSLARYYEQYF. In DNA, the CDR3 is TGTGCCAGCAGCTTAGCCCGCTACTACGAGCAGTACTTC.

The chain couples TRBV7-2 to TRBJ2-2; TRBD2 matches 9 bases. The CDR3 length is 18 residues. Trimming took 1 base from V and 0 from J; bases not matched to a gene: 6. The germline CDR1 and CDR2 sequences are SGHTA and FQGNSA. CDR3 sequence: CASSLELAGGTNTGELFF. CDR3 nucleotides: TGTGCCAGCAGCTTAGAACTAGCGGGTGGCACGAACACCGGGGAGCTGTTTTTT.

The V and J genes are TRBV27 and TRBJ1-4, with 7 bases identical to TRBD1. This CDR3 has 18 residues. Germline trimming cut 2 bases from V and 0 bases from J; bases unmatched to any gene: 9. Germline CDR1 and CDR2: MNHEY and SMNVEV (reference sequence). The CDR3 here is CASSLEGAREATNEKLFF. CDR3 sequence (DNA): TGTGCCAGCAGTTTAGAGGGGGCGCGGGAGGCAACTAATGAAAAACTGTTTTTT.

V is TRBV30 and J is TRBJ2-5; D is possibly TRBD2 (6 bases). The CDR3 has 13 residues. Deletions cut 3 bases from V and 5 bases from J, with 13 bases between. Germline V CDR1 and CDR2: GTSNPN, SVGIG (reference sequence). CDR3 protein: CAWRKQGRETQYF. The DNA for the CDR3 is TGTGCCTGGAGAAAGCAAGGGAGGGAGACCCAGTACTTC. Together with reference TRBV30 and TRBJ2-5, the CDR3 gives the full variable domain: SQTIHQWPATLVQPVGSPLSLECTVEGTSNPNLYWYRQAAGRGLQLLFYSVGIGQISSEVPQNLSASRPQDRQFILSSKKLLLSDSGFYLCAWRKQGRETQYFGPGTRLLVL.

This sequence joins TRBV4-1 and TRBJ2-5; 8 bases line up with TRBD1. This CDR3 is 15 amino acids long. V trimming: 2 bases; J trimming: 2 bases; junction bases outside the gene matches: 4. Germline CDR1 MGHRA, CDR2 YSYEKL. CDR3 in amino acids: CASSQFRTGQETQYF. CDR3 nucleotides: TGCGCCAGCAGCCAATTCCGGACAGGGCAAGAGACCCAGTACTTC.

The rearrangement uses TRBV5-1 and TRBJ2-1, with a weak D call TRBD2 (5 bases). The CDR3 is made up of 15 amino acids. V shed 4 bases and J shed 1 base, with 12 bases lying between them. CDR1 is SGHRS and CDR2 is YFSETQ in the germline V gene. CDR3 in amino acids: CASSLGSKSYNEQFF. DNA of the CDR3: TGCGCCAGCAGCCTGGGGAGTAAGTCCTACAATGAGCAGTTCTTC. The full variable domain, with the rest looked up from reference TRBV5-1 and TRBJ2-1, is KAGVTQTPRYLIKTRGQQVTLSCSPISGHRSVSWYQQTPGQGLQFLFEYFSETQRNKGNFPGRFSGRQFSNSRSEMNVSTLELGDSALYLCASSLGSKSYNEQFFGPGTRLTVL.